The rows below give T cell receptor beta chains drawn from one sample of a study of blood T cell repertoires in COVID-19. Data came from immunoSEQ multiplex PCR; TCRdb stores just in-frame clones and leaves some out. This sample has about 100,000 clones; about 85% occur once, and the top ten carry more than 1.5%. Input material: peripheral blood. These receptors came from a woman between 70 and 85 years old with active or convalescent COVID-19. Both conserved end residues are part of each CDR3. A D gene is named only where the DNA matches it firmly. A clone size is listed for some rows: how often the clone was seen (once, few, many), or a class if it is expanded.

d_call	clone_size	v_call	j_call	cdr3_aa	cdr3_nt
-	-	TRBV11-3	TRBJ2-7	CASSVGHGNYEQYF	TGTGCCAGCAGCGTAGGACACGGGAACTACGAGCAGTACTTC
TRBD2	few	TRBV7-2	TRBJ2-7	CASSSGLEPNEQYF	TGTGCCAGCAGCTCAGGACTAGAACCTAACGAGCAGTACTTC
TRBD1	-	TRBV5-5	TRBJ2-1	CASSSGQGANNEQFF	TGTGCCAGCAGCTCGGGACAGGGAGCCAACAATGAGCAGTTCTTC
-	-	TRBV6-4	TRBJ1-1	CASSERTWTQAFF	TGTGCCAGCAGTGAACGGACATGGACACAAGCTTTCTTT
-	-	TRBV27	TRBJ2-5	CASSLRGKETQYF	TGTGCCAGCAGTTTAAGAGGGAAAGAGACCCAGTACTTC
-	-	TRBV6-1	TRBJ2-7	CASSDTYEQYF	TGTGCCAGCAGTGACACCTACGAGCAGTACTTC
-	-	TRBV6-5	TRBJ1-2	CASSYPGGSYTF	TGTGCCAGCAGTTACCCCGGGGGGAGCTACACCTTC
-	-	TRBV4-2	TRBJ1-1	CASSHGEMNTEAFF	TGTGCCAGCAGCCATGGGGAGATGAACACTGAAGCTTTCTTT
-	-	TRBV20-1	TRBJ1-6	CSASKDSNSPLHF	TGCAGTGCTAGTAAGGACAGTAATTCACCCCTCCACTTT
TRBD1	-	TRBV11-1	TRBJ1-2	CASSPTGDDGYTF	TGTGCCAGCAGCCCAACAGGGGATGATGGCTACACCTTC
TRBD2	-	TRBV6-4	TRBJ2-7	CASSEGLAGPGEQYF	TGTGCCAGCAGTGAGGGACTAGCGGGGCCGGGGGAGCAGTACTTC
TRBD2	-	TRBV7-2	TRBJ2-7	CASSLRAGGTYEQYF	TGTGCCAGCAGCTTGAGGGCGGGGGGTACCTACGAGCAGTACTTC
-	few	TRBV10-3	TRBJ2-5	CATTRQLQETQYF	TGTGCCACTACGCGACAGTTACAAGAGACCCAGTACTTC
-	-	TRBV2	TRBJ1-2	CASTRTLSQSYGYTF	TGTGCCAGCACTCGGACACTATCACAGTCTTATGGCTATACCTTC
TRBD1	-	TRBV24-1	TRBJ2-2	CATTGTVDTGELFF	TGTGCCACAACCGGGACAGTGGACACCGGGGAGCTGTTTTTT
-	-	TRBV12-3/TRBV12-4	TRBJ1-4	CASRTTTNEKLFF	TGTGCCAGCAGGACTACAACTAATGAAAAACTGTTTTTT
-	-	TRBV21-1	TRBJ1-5	CASSKAPGGVQPQHF	TGTGCCAGCAGCAAAGCGCCGGGGGGGGTTCAGCCCCAGCATTTT
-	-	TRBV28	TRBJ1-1	CASSHGRVGSISTEAFF	TGTGCCAGCAGTCACGGGCGGGTTGGCAGCATCTCTACTGAAGCTTTCTTT
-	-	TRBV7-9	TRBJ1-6	CASSRRTDNSPLHF	TGTGCCAGCAGCCGGCGGACAGATAATTCACCCCTCCACTTT
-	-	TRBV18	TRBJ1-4	CASSPPPYGEKLFF	TGTGCCAGCTCACCACCGCCGTACGGGGAAAAACTGTTTTTT
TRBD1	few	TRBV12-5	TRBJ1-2	CASGRDRGLGGYTF	TGTGCTAGTGGCCGGGACAGGGGGCTTGGGGGCTACACCTTC
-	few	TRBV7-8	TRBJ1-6	CASSPGGNSPLHF	TGTGCCAGCAGCCCGGGAGGGAATTCACCCCTCCACTTT
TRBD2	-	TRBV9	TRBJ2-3	CASSGTSGSPTDTQYF	TGTGCCAGCAGCGGGACTAGCGGGAGTCCCACAGATACGCAGTATTTT
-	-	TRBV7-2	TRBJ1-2	CASSPRGKGYTF	TGTGCCAGCAGCCCGAGAGGGAAAGGCTACACCTTC
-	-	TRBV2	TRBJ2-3	CASSEALGLLAATDTQYF	TGTGCCAGCAGTGAAGCGCTGGGTTTATTAGCTGCCACAGATACGCAGTATTTT
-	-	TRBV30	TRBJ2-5	CAWSRLEGETQYF	TGTGCCTGGAGTCGACTAGAGGGAGAGACCCAGTACTTC
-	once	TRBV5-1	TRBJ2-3	CASSSLPTDTQYF	TGCGCCAGCAGCTCCCTACCGACAGATACGCAGTATTTT
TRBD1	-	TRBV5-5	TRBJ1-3	CASSLTLQGQGNTIYF	TGTGCCAGCAGCTTAACCCTACAGGGGCAAGGAAACACCATATATTTT
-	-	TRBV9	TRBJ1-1	CASSPEGWNTEAFF	TGTGCCAGCAGCCCGGAGGGTTGGAACACTGAAGCTTTCTTT
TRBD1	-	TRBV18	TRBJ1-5	CASSSLTGDDQPQHF	TGTGCCAGCTCATCGTTGACAGGGGATGATCAGCCCCAGCATTTT
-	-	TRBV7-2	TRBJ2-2	CASSLAVGSAGELFF	TGTGCCAGCAGCTTAGCGGTGGGCTCCGCCGGGGAGCTGTTTTTT
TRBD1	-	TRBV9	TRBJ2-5	CASSRTGTGLETQYF	TGTGCCAGCAGCCGTACCGGGACAGGGCTAGAGACCCAGTACTTC
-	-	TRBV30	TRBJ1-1	CALEYPKGGTTEAFF	TGTGCCCTGGAGTATCCCAAAGGCGGAACCACTGAAGCTTTCTTT
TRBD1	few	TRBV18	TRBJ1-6	CASSQGQANNSPLHF	TGTGCCAGCTCACAGGGACAGGCGAATAATTCACCCCTCCACTTT
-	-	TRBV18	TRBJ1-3	CASSPTTGSSGNTIYF	TGTGCCAGCTCACCCACCACAGGGTCCTCTGGAAACACCATATATTTT
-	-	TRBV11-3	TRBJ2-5	CASSPAGQIQETQYF	TGTGCCAGCAGCCCAGCCGGACAGATACAAGAGACCCAGTACTTC
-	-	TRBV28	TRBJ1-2	CASSLTGYGYTF	TGTGCCAGCAGCCTGACAGGATATGGCTACACCTTC
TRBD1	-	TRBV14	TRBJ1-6	CASSPRTGGSSYNSPLHF	TGTGCCAGCAGCCCCCGGACAGGGGGTAGCTCCTATAATTCACCCCTCCACTTT
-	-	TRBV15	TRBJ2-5	CATSRDRDYQETQYF	TGTGCCACCAGCAGAGATCGGGACTACCAAGAGACCCAGTACTTC
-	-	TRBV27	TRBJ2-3	CASSLMGRLDTDTQYF	TGTGCCAGCAGTTTAATGGGTCGGCTAGATACAGATACGCAGTATTTT
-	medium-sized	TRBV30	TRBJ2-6	CAWMRDSGANVLTF	TGTGCCTGGATGAGGGACTCTGGGGCCAACGTCCTGACTTTC
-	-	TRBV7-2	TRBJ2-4	CASSAGRENIQYF	TGTGCCAGCTCCGCGGGGCGCGAGAACATTCAGTACTTC
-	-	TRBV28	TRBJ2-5	CASSSPGQVTQYF	TGTGCCAGCAGTAGTCCGGGACAAGTGACCCAGTACTTC
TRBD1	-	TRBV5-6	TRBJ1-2	CASSARQGRLSGYTF	TGTGCCAGCAGCGCGCGACAGGGAAGATTAAGCGGCTACACCTTC
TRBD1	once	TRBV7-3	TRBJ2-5	CASSARGQETQYF	TGTGCCAGCAGCGCCAGGGGGCAAGAGACCCAGTACTTC
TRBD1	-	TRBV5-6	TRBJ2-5	CASSLTGEKETQYF	TGTGCCAGCAGCTTGACAGGGGAAAAAGAGACCCAGTACTTC
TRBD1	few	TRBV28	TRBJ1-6	CASSTTGASSYNSPLHF	TGTGCCAGCAGTACCACAGGGGCCAGCTCCTATAATTCACCCCTCCACTTT
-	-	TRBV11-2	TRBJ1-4	CASSLEEERSKRATNEKLFF	TGTGCCAGCAGCTTAGAAGAGGAACGTTCAAAAAGAGCAACTAATGAAAAACTGTTTTTT
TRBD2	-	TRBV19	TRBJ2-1	CASRSFWEGDNEQFF	TGTGCCAGTAGATCCTTTTGGGAGGGAGACAATGAGCAGTTCTTC
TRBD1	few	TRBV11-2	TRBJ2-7	CASSLQGTYEQYF	TGTGCCAGCAGCCTACAGGGGACCTACGAGCAGTACTTC
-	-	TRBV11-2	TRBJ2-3	CASSLVLLTDTQYF	TGTGCCAGCAGCTTAGTCCTTTTAACAGATACGCAGTATTTT
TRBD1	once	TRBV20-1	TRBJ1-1	CSASQGVGEAFF	TGCAGTGCTAGTCAGGGGGTAGGTGAAGCTTTCTTT